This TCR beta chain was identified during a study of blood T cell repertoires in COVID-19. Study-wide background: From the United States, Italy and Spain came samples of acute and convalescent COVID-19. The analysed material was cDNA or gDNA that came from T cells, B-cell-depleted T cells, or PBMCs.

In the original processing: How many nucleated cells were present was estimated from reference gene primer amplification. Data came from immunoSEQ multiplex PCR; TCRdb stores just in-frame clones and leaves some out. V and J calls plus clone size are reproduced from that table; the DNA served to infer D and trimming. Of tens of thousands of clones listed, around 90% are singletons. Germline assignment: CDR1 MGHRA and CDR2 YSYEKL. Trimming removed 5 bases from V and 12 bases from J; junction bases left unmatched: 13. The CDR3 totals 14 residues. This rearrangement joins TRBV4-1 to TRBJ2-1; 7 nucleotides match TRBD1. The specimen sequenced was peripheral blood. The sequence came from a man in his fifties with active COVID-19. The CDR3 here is CASSEGQVLYGQFF. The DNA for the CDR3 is TGCGCCAGCAGCGAAGGACAGGTATTGTATGGGCAGTTCTTC.